This TCR beta chain was sequenced for a study of vaccination effects on CD4 cells after COVID-19 (dated by TCRdb to between 2021 and 2022). In the study overall: Two doses of either the BNT162b2 or the mRNA-1273 mRNA SARS-CoV-2 vaccine were administered to participants. SARS-CoV-2 spike-specific CD4+ TCR repertoires from before and after mRNA vaccination were compared in COVID-19 convalescent patients and in infection-naive vaccine recipients. Altogether, nine to ten COVID-19 convalescent patients and several SARS-CoV-2-naive healthy vaccine recipients made up the full study. The Oncomine TCR Beta short-read assay on an Illumina iSeq 100 was used to sequence cultures from other donors in the study.

V and J are truncated by 10 bases and 2 bases respectively, leaving an intervening sequence of 15 bases. CDR1 and CDR2 are drawn from the germline V gene (reference sequence): MNHEY, SMNVEV. Its CDR3 holds 14 amino acids, cysteine through phenylalanine. Left in the record is the CDR3 DNA by itself, 42 bases read in frame from the first base. To prepare the library, the immunoSEQ multiplex PCR assay was applied. DNA from the CD4+ T cells that had been cultured and isolated underwent TCR beta CDR3 sequencing. The authors processed their data as follows. Non-productive TCR sequences were removed and reads were trimmed to the CDR3 region, keeping CDR3s of at least 7 amino acids. The MANAFEST web app was used to identify antigen-specific clonotypes by comparing expansion in peptide wells with expansion in reference cultures. For clones to be considered positive, expansion at FDR<0.05 versus reference and all other wells, an odds ratio above 5, and a frequency above 0.1% in two replicate wells were required. A clonotype was defined as cross-reactive if the clonotype was significantly expanded both in SARS-CoV-2 spike wells and in at least one common cold coronavirus spike condition. CDR3 similarity was assessed by Levenshtein distance using the stringdist R package, and unrooted trees were constructed with ape in R 3.6.1. TCRdb provides this immuneACCESS table in a form limited to in-frame rearrangements. Some clones are lacking; in checked studies, under half of them reflect an unresolved V gene, and why the rest are absent is not known. That table is the source of V, J and clone size, and D and trimming were worked out from the DNA. Recorded for this sample are about 79,000 clones; roughly four fifths of them occurred a single time. Clones ranked in the top ten supply approximately 1.5% of the sample.

In the ViraFEST assay, PBMC were stimulated with viral peptide pools, and antigen-specific CD4+ T cell clonotypes were then identified by expansion using TCR sequencing. After about 9 days of culture, CD4+ T cells were isolated with the EasySep CD4+ T cell isolation kit. Healthy vaccine recipients had no prior SARS-CoV-2 infection, confirmed by negative nucleocapsid antibodies before and after vaccination. Each well held around 1.9 million PBMC cultured in IMDM containing roughly 5% human AB serum, roughly 9.6 IU/ml IL-2 and gentamicin, along with approximately 10 ug/ml peptides. On days 3 and 7, half of the culture medium was replaced with fresh IL-2-containing medium. Unless noted otherwise, every peptide stimulation condition was grown in triplicate wells. Using Ficoll-Paque Plus gradient centrifugation, PBMC were separated from whole blood and then either used fresh or cryopreserved at -140C. The overlapping peptide pools covered the spike proteins of SARS-CoV-2 as well as those of the common cold coronaviruses HCoV-NL63, HCoV-OC43 and HCoV-229E. Genomic DNA was extracted from cultured CD4+ T cells with the QIAamp micro DNA kit.

Overall study results and their limits: The study was limited by a small number of convalescent patients, and early post-infection timepoints were lacking. Marked clonal contraction was observed in both infection-induced and vaccine-induced clones at late post-vaccination timepoints, consistent with waning T cell responses. In healthy vaccine recipients, vaccine-induced clones were almost all SARS-CoV-2 mono-reactive, with only 1 of 255 cross-reactive with common cold coronaviruses.

A word on this clone: Its antigen is currently not known. The sample holds no much larger clone one base away, and base qualities are not on file.

Recombination joined TRBV27 with TRBJ1-3; no D gene can be assigned with confidence. Sequencing was performed on CD4+ T cells from PBMCs cultured with HCoV-229E spike peptides, taken before COVID-19 vaccination. This specimen's cell subset or site label, per the study, means: HCoV-229E spike overlapping peptide pool stimulation. The sequence was collected from a human donor who received a COVID-19 vaccine. The DNA sequence is given as TGTGCCACCCCTCCCGGTGGACCTGGAAACACCATATATTTT. This sequence encodes CATPPGGPGNTIYF.